This entry concerns a single T cell receptor (beta chain). Its specificity is not known. The sample is drawn from a study of memory CD4+ T cells and cytomegalovirus serostatus. Study at large: This sample comes from healthy Belgian adults, eight to ten CMV seropositive, some 22 seronegative.

There are 14 residues in the CDR3. Trimming shortened V by 2 bases and J by 0 bases, and 5 bases separated the two germline ends. Germline lookup yields CDR1 ENHRY and CDR2 SYGVKD. Findings of the study overall: Each of approximately 73 CMV-associated TCRbeta sequences occurred in one to five individuals.

Libraries were prepared by immunoSEQ multiplex PCR; TCRdb keeps only in-frame clonotypes and omits some of them. This repertoire shows around 26,000 clones, around 75% found once; its top ten account for over 0.6%. The sort gate was single viable CD3+CD4+CD8-CD45RO+ cells for memory CD4+ T cells. Donors' CMV status reflects serum IgG against pp150, pp28, p38, p52. The sequence derives from an adult in good health and CMV-seronegative. The chain has TRBV10-3 and TRBJ1-5; D call uncertain. The sequencing input was memory CD4+ T cells from blood. CDR3 sequence (DNA): TGTGCCATCAGTGAGGCCAATAGCAATCAGCCCCAGCATTTT. It encodes CAISEANSNQPQHF.